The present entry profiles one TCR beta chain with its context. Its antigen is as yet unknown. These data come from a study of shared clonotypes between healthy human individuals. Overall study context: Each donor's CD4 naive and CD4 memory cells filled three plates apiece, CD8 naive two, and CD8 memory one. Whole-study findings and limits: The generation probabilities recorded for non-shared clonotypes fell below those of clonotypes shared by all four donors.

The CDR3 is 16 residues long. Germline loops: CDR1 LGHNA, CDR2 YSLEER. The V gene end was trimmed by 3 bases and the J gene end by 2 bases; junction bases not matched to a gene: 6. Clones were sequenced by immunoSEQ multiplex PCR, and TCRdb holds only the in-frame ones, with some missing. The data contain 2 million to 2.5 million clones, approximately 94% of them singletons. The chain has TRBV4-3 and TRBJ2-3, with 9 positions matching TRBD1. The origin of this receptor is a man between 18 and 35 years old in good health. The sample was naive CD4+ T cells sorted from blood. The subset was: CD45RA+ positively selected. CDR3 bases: TGCGCCAGCAGCCAGAGGACAGGGGCTTTCACAGATACGCAGTATTTT. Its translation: CASSQRTGAFTDTQYF.